The 9 T cell receptor beta chains below come from one sample, sequenced in a study of blood T cell repertoires in COVID-19. The method was immunoSEQ multiplex PCR; TCRdb's version includes in-frame clones alone and lacks a portion of them. Among 250,000 or so clones listed, roughly four fifths were seen once. Sequences were obtained from peripheral blood. The receptor set was obtained from a woman between 65 and 79 years old with acute or convalescent COVID-19.

This chain connects TRBV10-3 to TRBJ1-1, with D tentatively TRBD1 (6 bases). Germline lookup yields CDR1 ENHRY and CDR2 SYGVKD. V lost 6 bases and J lost 0, with 11 bases in between. CDR3 length: 14 amino acids. The CDR3 DNA is TGTGCCATCAGCCGACAGGCTTTGAACACTGAAGCTTTCTTT. Amino acid sequence: CAISRQALNTEAFF.

The chain couples TRBV6-5 to TRBJ2-1; 7 bases are a match to TRBD1. Germline CDR1 MNHEY, CDR2 SVGAGI. V shed 5 bases and J 2 bases; nucleotides not matched to a gene: 6. This CDR3 spans 15 amino acids. The CDR3, as DNA: TGTGCCAGCAGTCCGACAGGGTTTACCTACAATGAGCAGTTCTTC. This encodes CASSPTGFTYNEQFF.

This chain links TRBV11-3 with TRBJ1-6, with D perhaps matching TRBD1 (5 bases). With 1 base removed from V and 6 bases from J, the gap between germline ends came to 13 bases. Looked up from germline, CDR1 is SGHNT and CDR2 is YENEEA. The CDR3 is 16 residues long. The CDR3 loop reads CASSLGLRVFNSPLHF. In nucleotides, the CDR3 is TGTGCCAGCAGCTTAGGGCTCAGGGTCTTTAATTCACCCCTCCACTTT.

V usage is TRBV5-1 and J usage is TRBJ1-1; tentatively, D is TRBD1 (6 bases). Germline CDR1 and CDR2: SGHRS and YFSETQ. CDR3 length equals 13 residues. V was pared by 4 bases and J by 0 bases, with 7 bases between. The CDR3 bases are TGCGCCAGCAGCACAGGGATGAACACTGAAGCTTTCTTT. It encodes CASSTGMNTEAFF.

The chain couples TRBV6-5 to TRBJ1-1; 7 bases match TRBD1. Germline CDR1 reads MNHEY; CDR2 reads SVGAGI. The CDR3 totals 12 residues. Losses at the gene ends were 7 bases for V and 7 bases for J; bases not matched to a gene: 6. The CDR3 sequence: CASKGQLYEAFF. CDR3 sequence (DNA): TGTGCCAGCAAGGGACAGCTTTATGAAGCTTTCTTT.

The rearrangement uses TRBV30 and TRBJ2-5; 9 bases line up with TRBD2. Trimming at V came to 5 bases and at J to 3 bases, leaving 10 bases not matched to a gene. The CDR3 is 15 amino acids. The germline V gene has CDR1 GTSNPN and CDR2 SVGIG (reference sequence). CDR3 region: CAWGPAGGPEETQYF. The CDR3 DNA sequence: TGTGCCTGGGGCCCGGCGGGGGGGCCGGAAGAGACCCAGTACTTC.

The gene calls are TRBV6-5 and TRBJ1-5, with a weak D call TRBD1 (5 bases). The CDR3 runs 14 residues. V was pared by 7 bases and J by 1 base, with 11 bases between. Germline loops: CDR1 MNHEY, CDR2 SVGAGI. Here the CDR3 DNA reads TGTGCCAGCAACCCCAGGGTGAGCAATCAGCCCCAGCATTTT. Translated: CASNPRVSNQPQHF.

The chain combines TRBV10-1 with TRBJ2-3; 8 bases match TRBD2. The CDR3 runs to 17 residues. The ends lost 0 bases at V and 7 bases at J; junction bases unmatched: 12. Germline CDR1 is WNHNN and CDR2 is SYGVQD (reference sequence). The CDR3 DNA follows: TGCGCCAGCAGTGAGTCGTGGTTAACGGGGGGGCTGAATACGCAGTATTTT. The encoded protein is CASSESWLTGGLNTQYF.

The rearrangement uses TRBV6-6 and TRBJ2-1; D is possibly TRBD1 (5 bases). Germline CDR1 MNHNY, CDR2 SVGAGI (reference sequence). The CDR3 length is 12 residues. V was shortened by 2 bases and J by 6 bases, with 5 bases between the two germline ends. The CDR3 DNA reads as TGTGCCAGCAGTTACACAGGCAATGAGCAGTTCTTC. Translated: CASSYTGNEQFF.